Reported below is one T cell receptor beta chain. The antigen is unknown. Repertoires were generated with immunoSEQ multiplex PCR, while TCRdb's copy carries only in-frame clones and drops some. The sample contains around 35,000 clones, around 73% of which appear only once. The source of the sample is a study of OX40 agonist ivuxolimab in advanced cancers. General study points: At 0.1 to 3.0 mg/kg, clonal expansion of CD4+ and CD8+ blood T cells had occurred by week 6.

This clonotype was obtained from an adult with an advanced solid tumor such as melanoma, head and neck, liver or kidney cancer. The source material was CD4+ or CD8+ T cells sorted from blood, sampled in a trial of the OX40 agonist ivuxolimab.

CDR3 DNA sequence: TGTGCCAGCAGTGTCCTATTACCGGGACAGAAACCAGATACGCAGTATTTT. The encoded protein is CASSVLLPGQKPDTQYF. This chain connects TRBV25-1 to TRBJ2-3, with 7 bases fitting TRBD1. CDR1 and CDR2 (germline): MGHDK, SYGVNS. This CDR3 is 17 amino acids long. The ends lost 4 bases at V and 4 bases at J; junction bases unmatched: 14. The variable domain in full, with the rest retrieved from reference TRBV25-1 and TRBJ2-3, is EADIYQTPRYLVIGTGKKITLECSQTMGHDKMYWYQQDPGMELHLIHYSYGVNSTEKGDLSSESTVSRIRTEHFPLTLESARPSHTSQYLCASSVLLPGQKPDTQYFGPGTRLTVL.